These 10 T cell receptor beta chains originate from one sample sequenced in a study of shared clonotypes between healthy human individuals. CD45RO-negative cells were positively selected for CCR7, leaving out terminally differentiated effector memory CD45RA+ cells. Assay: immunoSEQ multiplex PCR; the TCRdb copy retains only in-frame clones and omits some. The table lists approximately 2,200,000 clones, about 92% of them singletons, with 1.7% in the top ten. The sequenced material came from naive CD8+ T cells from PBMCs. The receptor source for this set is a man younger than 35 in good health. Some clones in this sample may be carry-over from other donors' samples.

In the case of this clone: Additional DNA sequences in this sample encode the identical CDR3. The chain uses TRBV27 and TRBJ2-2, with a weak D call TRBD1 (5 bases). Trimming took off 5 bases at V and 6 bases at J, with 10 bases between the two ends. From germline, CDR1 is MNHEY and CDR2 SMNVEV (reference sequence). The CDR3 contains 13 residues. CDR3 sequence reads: CASSPLGAGELFF. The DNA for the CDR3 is TGTGCCAGCAGTCCCCTAGGGGCCGGGGAGCTGTTTTTT.

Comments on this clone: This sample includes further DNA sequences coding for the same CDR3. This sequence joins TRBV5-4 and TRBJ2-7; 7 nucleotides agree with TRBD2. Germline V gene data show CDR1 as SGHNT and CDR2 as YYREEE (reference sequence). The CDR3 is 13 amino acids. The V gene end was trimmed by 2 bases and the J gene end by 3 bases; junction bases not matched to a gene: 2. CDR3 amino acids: CASSFGEGYEQYF. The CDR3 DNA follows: TGTGCCAGCAGCTTTGGGGAGGGCTACGAGCAGTACTTC.

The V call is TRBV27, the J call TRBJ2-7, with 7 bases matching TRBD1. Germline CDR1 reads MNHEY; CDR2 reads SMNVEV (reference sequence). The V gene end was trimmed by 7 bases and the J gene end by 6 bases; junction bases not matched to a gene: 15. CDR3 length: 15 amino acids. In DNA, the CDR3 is TGTGCCAGCACCAATATTTTAGAGGGGGCCGGCGAGCAGTACTTC. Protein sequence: CASTNILEGAGEQYF.

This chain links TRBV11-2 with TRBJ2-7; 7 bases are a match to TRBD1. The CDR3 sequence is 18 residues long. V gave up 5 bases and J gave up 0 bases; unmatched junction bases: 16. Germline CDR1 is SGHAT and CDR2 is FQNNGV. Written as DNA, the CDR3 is TGTGCCAGCAGCCTAGGCCTGGGACAGTTCTTTTCCTCCTACGAGCAGTACTTC. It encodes CASSLGLGQFFSSYEQYF.

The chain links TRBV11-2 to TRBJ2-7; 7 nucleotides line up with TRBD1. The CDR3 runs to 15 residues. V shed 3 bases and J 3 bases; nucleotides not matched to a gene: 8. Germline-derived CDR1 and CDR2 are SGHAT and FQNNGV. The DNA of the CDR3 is TGTGCCAGCAGCTTCACAGGGGCACCTAACTACGAGCAGTACTTC. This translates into CASSFTGAPNYEQYF. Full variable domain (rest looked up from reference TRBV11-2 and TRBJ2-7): EAGVAQSPRYKIIEKRQSVAFWCNPISGHATLYWYQQILGQGPKLLIQFQNNGVVDDSQLPKDRFSAERLKGVDSTLKIQPAKLEDSAVYLCASSFTGAPNYEQYFGPGTRLTVT.

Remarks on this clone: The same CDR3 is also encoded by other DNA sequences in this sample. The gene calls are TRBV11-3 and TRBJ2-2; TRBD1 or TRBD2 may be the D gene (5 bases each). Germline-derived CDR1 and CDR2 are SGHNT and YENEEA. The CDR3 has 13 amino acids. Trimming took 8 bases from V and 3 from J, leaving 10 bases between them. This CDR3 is CASRDRDTGELFF. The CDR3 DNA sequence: TGTGCCAGCCGGGACCGAGACACCGGGGAGCTGTTTTTT.

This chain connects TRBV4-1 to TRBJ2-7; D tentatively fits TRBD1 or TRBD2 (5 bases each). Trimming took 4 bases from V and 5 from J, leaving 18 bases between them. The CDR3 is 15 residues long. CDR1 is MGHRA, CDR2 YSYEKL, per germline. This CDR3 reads CASSLLAGMRDEQYF. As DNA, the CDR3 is TGCGCCAGCAGCCTTTTGGCAGGGATGAGGGACGAGCAGTACTTC.

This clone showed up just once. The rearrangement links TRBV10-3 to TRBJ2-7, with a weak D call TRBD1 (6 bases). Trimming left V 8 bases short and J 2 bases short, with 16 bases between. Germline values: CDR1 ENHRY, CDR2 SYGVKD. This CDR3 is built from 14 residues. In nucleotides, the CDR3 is TGTGCCATCGGAAACCGGGACATGACCTACGAGCAGTACTTC. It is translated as CAIGNRDMTYEQYF.

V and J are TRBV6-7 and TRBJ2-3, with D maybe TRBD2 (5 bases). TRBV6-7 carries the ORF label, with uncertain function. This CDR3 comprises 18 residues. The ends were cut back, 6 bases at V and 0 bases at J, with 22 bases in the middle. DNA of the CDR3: TGTGCCAGCAGCCAAGGCTCCGGGAAAAACACTAGCACAGATACGCAGTATTTT. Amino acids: CASSQGSGKNTSTDTQYF.

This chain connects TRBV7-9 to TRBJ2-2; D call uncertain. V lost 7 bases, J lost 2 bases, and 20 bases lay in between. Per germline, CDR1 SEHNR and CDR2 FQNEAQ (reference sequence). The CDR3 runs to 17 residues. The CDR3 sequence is CASNRPGEQTNTGELFF. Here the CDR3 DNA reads TGTGCCAGCAACCGCCCCGGTGAGCAGACCAACACCGGGGAGCTGTTTTTT.